This passage covers 18 T cell receptor beta chains from one sample sequenced in a study of blood T cell repertoires in COVID-19. TCRdb's copy holds only in-frame clones and misses some; the assay was immunoSEQ multiplex PCR. The sample yields hundreds of thousands of clones, approximately 86% seen once. The sample taken for sequencing was PBMCs or T cells enriched from blood (not recorded which). The receptors were gathered from a woman between 50 and 59 years old who had recovered from COVID-19.

As to this clone: The sample has other DNA sequences that encode this CDR3 too. This rearrangement joins TRBV9 to TRBJ2-5; 8 positions agree with TRBD2. Germline V CDR1 and CDR2: SGDLS, YYNGEE. The CDR3 has 15 amino acids. V shed 2 bases and J 5 bases; nucleotides not matched to a gene: 8. The CDR3 coding sequence is TGTGCCAGCAGCGTCGGCACGGGAGGGAGGGAGACCCAGTACTTC. It is translated as CASSVGTGGRETQYF.

The chain has TRBV2 and TRBJ1-6, with 8 bases lining up with TRBD1. V lost 8 bases, J lost 7 bases, and 10 bases stayed unmatched. This CDR3 contains 15 residues. The germline CDR1 and CDR2 sequences are SNHLY and FYNNEI. CDR3 in DNA: TGTGCCAGCTTTATTGGACAGGGATACAATTCACCCCTCCACTTT. Encoded protein: CASFIGQGYNSPLHF.

The chain is built from TRBV12-3 or TRBV12-4 and TRBJ1-2; the D gene is possibly TRBD1 (5 bases). The CDR3 covers 13 residues. V was cut by 3 bases and J by 7 bases, with 12 bases left in between. CDR3: CASSFAGRGGYTF. The CDR3 bases are TGTGCCAGCAGTTTCGCAGGAAGGGGTGGCTACACCTTC.

The V gene is TRBV12-3 or TRBV12-4, the J gene TRBJ2-5; TRBD1 might be the D (5 bases). The CDR3 spans 13 residues. V gave up 6 bases and J gave up 5 bases, with 13 bases separating them. CDR3 sequence: CASRRDSWETQYF. CDR3 DNA sequence: TGTGCCAGCAGACGAGACAGTTGGGAGACCCAGTACTTC.

V usage is TRBV30 and J usage is TRBJ1-5; 9 positions match TRBD1. The V and J ends lost 0 bases and 10 bases, in that order; junction bases with no gene match: 7. The CDR3 is 14 residues long. Looked up from germline, CDR1 is GTSNPN and CDR2 is SVGIG (reference sequence). CDR3 bases: TGTGCCTGGAGTGTAGGGACAGGGAGGCATCCCCAGCATTTT. It encodes CAWSVGTGRHPQHF. The variable domain in full, completed from reference TRBV30 and TRBJ1-5, reads SQTIHQWPATLVQPVGSPLSLECTVEGTSNPNLYWYRQAAGRGLQLLFYSVGIGQISSEVPQNLSASRPQDRQFILSSKKLLLSDSGFYLCAWSVGTGRHPQHFGDGTRLSIL.

The J gene is TRBJ1-6, the V gene TRBV28; TRBD1 aligns across 10 bases. V trimming: 4 bases; J trimming: 7 bases; junction bases outside the gene matches: 7. The CDR3 runs to 16 residues. Germline V CDR1 and CDR2: MDHEN, SYDVKM. The CDR3: CASSSGDRGFNSPLHF. CDR3 nucleotide sequence: TGTGCCAGCAGTTCGGGGGACAGGGGATTCAATTCACCCCTCCACTTT.

The chain couples TRBV19 to TRBJ1-2, with a weak D call TRBD1 (6 bases). The germline gives CDR1 LNHDA, CDR2 SQIVND (reference sequence). The CDR3 consists of 13 residues. V was shortened by 9 bases and J by 5 bases, with 16 bases between the two germline ends. The CDR3: CASLRGQWYGYTF. The CDR3 DNA is TGTGCCAGCCTACGAGGACAGTGGTATGGCTACACCTTC.

The chain links TRBV12-3 or TRBV12-4 to TRBJ1-5; 9 bases line up with TRBD1. This CDR3 spans 13 amino acids. V shed 6 bases, J shed 6 bases, and the junction held 3 bases outside the gene matches. CDR3 sequence reads: CASRDRGGQPQHF. CDR3 DNA sequence: TGTGCCAGCAGGGACAGGGGTGGTCAGCCCCAGCATTTT.

The V gene is TRBV5-1, the J gene TRBJ2-1, with 13 bases matching TRBD2. This CDR3 comprises 19 residues. Per germline, CDR1 SGHRS and CDR2 YFSETQ. J lost 6 bases, V lost 7 bases, and 19 bases had no gene match. As DNA, the CDR3 is TGCGCCAGCGATATAAGTGGCACAGACGGGACTAGCGGGGCCAATGAGCAGTTCTTC. It yields the protein CASDISGTDGTSGANEQFF.

The rearrangement uses TRBV2 and TRBJ2-1, with TRBD1 matching over 7 bases. The CDR3 loop spans 14 amino acids. V lost 0 bases to trimming and J lost 7 bases; unmatched junction nucleotides: 3. The germline CDR1 and CDR2 sequences are SNHLY and FYNNEI. The DNA for the CDR3 is TGTGCCAGCAGTGAAGCCGGACAGGTAAATGAGCAGTTCTTC. Its translation is CASSEAGQVNEQFF.

This clone appeared a single time. The rearrangement joins TRBV30 to TRBJ2-2; possible D gene TRBD1, 5 bases. The CDR3 consists of 16 residues. The germline V gene encodes CDR1 GTSNPN and CDR2 SVGIG (reference sequence). Trimming took off 1 base at V and 6 bases at J, with 18 bases between the two ends. The CDR3 DNA sequence: TGTGCCTGGAGTGGGGGCCACCAGGTTCTGCCCGGGGAGCTGTTTTTT. Amino acids: CAWSGGHQVLPGELFF.

This clone has a single count. J is TRBJ2-2 and V is TRBV30, with 14 bases aligning to TRBD2. Trimming cost V 2 bases and J 8 bases; bases outside gene matches: 4. Per germline, CDR1 GTSNPN and CDR2 SVGIG (reference sequence). This CDR3 is built from 15 residues. CDR3 sequence: CAWSRGLAGVGELFF. CDR3 DNA: TGTGCCTGGAGTAGGGGACTAGCGGGAGTAGGGGAGCTGTTTTTT.

The chain uses TRBV19 and TRBJ2-1, with TRBD2 matching over 7 bases. Trimming cost V 5 bases and J 0 bases; bases outside gene matches: 4. Germline CDR1 and CDR2: LNHDA and SQIVND (reference sequence). The CDR3 has 15 amino acids. DNA of the CDR3: TGTGCCAGTAGTTTGGCTAGCGGCTCCTACAATGAGCAGTTCTTC. It encodes CASSLASGSYNEQFF.

J is TRBJ2-7 and V is TRBV4-1; 10 bases line up with TRBD2. CDR3 length: 16 amino acids. From germline, CDR1 is MGHRA and CDR2 YSYEKL. With V trimmed by 1 base and J by 2 bases, 5 bases remained unmatched. The CDR3 bases are TGCGCCAGCAGCCAAGTATCCAGCGGGAGGGCCTACGAGCAGTACTTC. Its protein is CASSQVSSGRAYEQYF.

This clone was observed a handful of times. V and J are TRBV9 and TRBJ1-3; a weak D match, TRBD1 (5 bases). The CDR3 contains 14 residues. CDR1 SGDLS and CDR2 YYNGEE come from the germline V gene. The germline V and J ends were trimmed by 0 bases and 4 bases, with 8 bases remaining between them. The CDR3 sequence is CASSVGNRGNTIYF. CDR3 nucleotides: TGTGCCAGCAGCGTAGGGAACAGGGGAAACACCATATATTTT.

This clone occurred once. This CDR3 is CASSQFTGRGDEKLFF. CDR3 sequence (DNA): TGCGCCAGCAGCCAATTTACGGGCAGGGGGGATGAAAAACTGTTTTTT. The gene calls are TRBV4-1 and TRBJ1-4; 7 bases are a match to TRBD1. Per the germline V gene, CDR1 is MGHRA and CDR2 is YSYEKL. The CDR3 is made up of 16 amino acids. The V segment lost 2 bases and the J segment 6 bases; nucleotides outside the gene matches: 9.

The V and J genes are TRBV25-1 and TRBJ2-2; TRBD2 is a possible D gene (5 bases). CDR1 is MGHDK and CDR2 is SYGVNS in the germline V gene. V lost 8 bases and J 6 bases, leaving 19 bases between the germline ends. The CDR3 length is 15 residues. For the CDR3, the DNA is TGTGCCAGCCAAACTGGGCTAGCTGGGGCCGGGGAGCTGTTTTTT. Translation: CASQTGLAGAGELFF.

The chain employs TRBV28 and TRBJ2-6; D might be TRBD2 (6 bases). Germline V gene lookup returns CDR1 MDHEN and CDR2 SYDVKM. CDR3 size: 18 residues. With 1 base removed from V and 4 bases from J, the gap between germline ends came to 17 bases. The CDR3 protein is CASSLFGGFSSGANVLTF. In nucleotides, the CDR3 is TGTGCCAGCAGTTTATTTGGAGGGTTCTCATCCGGGGCCAACGTCCTGACTTTC.